This T cell receptor (beta chain) was identified in a study of identical twins. Findings of the study overall: Not following the same donors, the study drew its conclusions from cross-sectional statistical analysis.

This clonotype showed up just a few times. Antigen unknown. The CDR3 spans 15 residues. CDR1 MNHNS and CDR2 SASEGT come from the germline V gene. Trimming removed 4 bases at V and 4 bases at J, with 14 bases between. TCRdb passed the 5' RACE reads through MiXCR, listing each CDR3 protein once. The sample yields about 340,000 distinct CDR3 sequences, roughly 9% seen once. The receptor's source is a woman in her 50s in good health. The chain recombines TRBV6-1 with TRBJ2-1; D is undetermined. Sequenced sample: naive T cells sorted from blood. The CDR3 loop is CASSVLADSYNEQFF. The DNA for the CDR3 is TGTGCCAGCAGTGTATTGGCGGATTCGTACAATGAGCAGTTCTTC.